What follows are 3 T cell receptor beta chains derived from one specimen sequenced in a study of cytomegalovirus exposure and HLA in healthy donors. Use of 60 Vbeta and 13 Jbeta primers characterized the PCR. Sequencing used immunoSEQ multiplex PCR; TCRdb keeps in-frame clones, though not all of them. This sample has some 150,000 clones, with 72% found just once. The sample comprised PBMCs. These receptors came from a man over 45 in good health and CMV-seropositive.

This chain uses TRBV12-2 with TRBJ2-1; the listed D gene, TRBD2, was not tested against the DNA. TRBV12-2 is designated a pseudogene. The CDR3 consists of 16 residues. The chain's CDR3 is CASRLWWGRSYNEQFF. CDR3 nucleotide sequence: TGTGCAAGTCGCTTATGGTGGGGGAGGTCCTACAATGAGCAGTTCTTC.

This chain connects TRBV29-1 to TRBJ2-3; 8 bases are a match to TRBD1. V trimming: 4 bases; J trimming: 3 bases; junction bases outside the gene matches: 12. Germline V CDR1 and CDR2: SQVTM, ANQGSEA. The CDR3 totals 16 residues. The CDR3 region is CSVVLATGTGTDTQYF. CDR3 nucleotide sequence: TGCAGCGTTGTATTGGCAACCGGGACAGGTACAGATACGCAGTATTTT.

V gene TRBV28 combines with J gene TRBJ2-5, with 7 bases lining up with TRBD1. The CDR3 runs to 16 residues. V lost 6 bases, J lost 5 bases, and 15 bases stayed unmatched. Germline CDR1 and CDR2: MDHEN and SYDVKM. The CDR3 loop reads CASSGTKGALGETQYF. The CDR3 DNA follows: TGTGCCAGCAGCGGTACAAAGGGGGCGCTAGGGGAGACCCAGTACTTC. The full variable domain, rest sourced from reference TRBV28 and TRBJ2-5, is DVKVTQSSRYLVKRTGEKVFLECVQDMDHENMFWYRQDPGLGLRLIYFSYDVKMKEKGDIPEGYSVSREKKERFSLILESASTNQTSMYLCASSGTKGALGETQYFGPGTRLLVL.